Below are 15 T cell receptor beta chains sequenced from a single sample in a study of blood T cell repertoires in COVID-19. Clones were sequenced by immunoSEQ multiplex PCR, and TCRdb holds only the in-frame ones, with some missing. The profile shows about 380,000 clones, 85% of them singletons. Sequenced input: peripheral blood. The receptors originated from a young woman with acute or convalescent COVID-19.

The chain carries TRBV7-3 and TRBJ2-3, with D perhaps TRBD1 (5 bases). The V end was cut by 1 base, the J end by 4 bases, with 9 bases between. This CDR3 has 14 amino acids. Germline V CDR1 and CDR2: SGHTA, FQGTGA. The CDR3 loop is CASSLNGASDTQYF. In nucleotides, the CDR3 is TGTGCCAGCAGCTTAAATGGGGCCTCAGATACGCAGTATTTT.

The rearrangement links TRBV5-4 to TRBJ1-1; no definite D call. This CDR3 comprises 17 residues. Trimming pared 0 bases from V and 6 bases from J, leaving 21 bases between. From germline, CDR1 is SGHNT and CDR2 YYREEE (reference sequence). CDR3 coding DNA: TGTGCCAGCAGCTTGGGACCGAATGACCCGCTTAGCGCTGAAGCTTTCTTT. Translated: CASSLGPNDPLSAEAFF. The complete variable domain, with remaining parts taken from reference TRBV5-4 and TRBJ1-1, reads ETGVTQSPTHLIKTRGQQVTLRCSSQSGHNTVSWYQQALGQGPQFIFQYYREEENGRGNFPPRFSGLQFPNYSSELNVNALELDDSALYLCASSLGPNDPLSAEAFFGQGTRLTVV.

In DNA form, the CDR3 reads TGTGCCGGAGGCGACCCCCTACTAGCGGGAGTGGGAACACCCAGCTACGAGCAGTACTTC. This sequence encodes CAGGDPLLAGVGTPSYEQYF. The chain employs TRBV19 and TRBJ2-7; 11 bases match TRBD2. After removal of 11 bases from V and 3 bases from J, the junction contained 27 bases not matched to a gene. Germline V CDR1 and CDR2: LNHDA, SQIVND (reference sequence). CDR3 size: 20 residues.

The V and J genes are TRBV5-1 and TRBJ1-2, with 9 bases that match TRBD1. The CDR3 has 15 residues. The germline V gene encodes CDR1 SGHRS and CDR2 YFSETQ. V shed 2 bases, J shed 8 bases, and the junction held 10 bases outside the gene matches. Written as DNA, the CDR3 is TGCGCCAGCAGCTTTACGCCCGGGACAGGGAGGGGCTACACCTTC. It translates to CASSFTPGTGRGYTF.

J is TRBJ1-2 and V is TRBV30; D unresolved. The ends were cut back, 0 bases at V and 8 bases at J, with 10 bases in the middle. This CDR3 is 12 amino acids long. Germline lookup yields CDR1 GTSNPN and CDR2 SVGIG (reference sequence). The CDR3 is CAWSVNPVGYTF. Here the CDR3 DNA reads TGTGCCTGGAGTGTAAACCCAGTAGGCTACACCTTC. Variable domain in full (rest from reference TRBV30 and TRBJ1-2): SQTIHQWPATLVQPVGSPLSLECTVEGTSNPNLYWYRQAAGRGLQLLFYSVGIGQISSEVPQNLSASRPQDRQFILSSKKLLLSDSGFYLCAWSVNPVGYTFGSGTRLTVV.

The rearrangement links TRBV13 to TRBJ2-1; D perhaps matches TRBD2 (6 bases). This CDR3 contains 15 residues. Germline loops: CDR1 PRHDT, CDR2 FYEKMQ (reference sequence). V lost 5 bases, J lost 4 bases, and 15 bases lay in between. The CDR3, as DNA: TGTGCCAGCAGCACGAGGGACTCTACATACAATGAGCAGTTCTTC. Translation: CASSTRDSTYNEQFF.

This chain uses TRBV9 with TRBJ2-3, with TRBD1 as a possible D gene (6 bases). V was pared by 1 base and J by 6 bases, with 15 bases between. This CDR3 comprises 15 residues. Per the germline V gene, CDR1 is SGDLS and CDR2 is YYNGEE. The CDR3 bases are TGTGCCAGCAGCGTATTTGCAGGGGAGTTGGATACGCAGTATTTT. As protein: CASSVFAGELDTQYF.

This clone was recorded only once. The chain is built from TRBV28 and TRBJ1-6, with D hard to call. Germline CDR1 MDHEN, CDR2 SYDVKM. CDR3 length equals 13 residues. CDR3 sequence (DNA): TGTGCGTTAGAGGGCAGACTTAATTCACCCCTCCACTTT. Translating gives CALEGRLNSPLHF.

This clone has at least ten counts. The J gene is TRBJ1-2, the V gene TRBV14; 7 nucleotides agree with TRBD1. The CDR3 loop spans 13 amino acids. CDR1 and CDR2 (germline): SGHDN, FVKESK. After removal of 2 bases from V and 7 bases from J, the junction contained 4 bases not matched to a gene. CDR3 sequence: CASSQSRGSGYTF. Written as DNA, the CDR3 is TGTGCCAGCAGCCAAAGCAGGGGGAGTGGCTACACCTTC.

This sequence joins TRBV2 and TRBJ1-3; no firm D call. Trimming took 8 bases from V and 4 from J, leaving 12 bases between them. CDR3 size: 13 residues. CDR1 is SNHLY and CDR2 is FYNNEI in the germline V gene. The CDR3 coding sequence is TGTGCCAGCTGTGCGGTACTCGGAAACACCATATATTTT. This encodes CASCAVLGNTIYF.

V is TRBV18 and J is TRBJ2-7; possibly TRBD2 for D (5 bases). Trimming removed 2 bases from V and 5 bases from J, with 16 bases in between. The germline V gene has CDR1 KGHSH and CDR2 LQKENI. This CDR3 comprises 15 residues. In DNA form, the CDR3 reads TGTGCCAGCTCACCAATCGAGGCCCGGAGGAACGAGCAGTACTTC. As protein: CASSPIEARRNEQYF.

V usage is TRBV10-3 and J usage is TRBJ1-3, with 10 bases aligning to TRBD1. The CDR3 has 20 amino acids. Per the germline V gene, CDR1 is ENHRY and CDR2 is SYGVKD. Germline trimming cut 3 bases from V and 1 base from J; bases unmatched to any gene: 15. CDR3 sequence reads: CAISDHNYRDRGFSGNTIYF. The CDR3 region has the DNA TGTGCCATCAGTGACCATAACTACCGGGACAGGGGTTTTTCTGGAAACACCATATATTTT.

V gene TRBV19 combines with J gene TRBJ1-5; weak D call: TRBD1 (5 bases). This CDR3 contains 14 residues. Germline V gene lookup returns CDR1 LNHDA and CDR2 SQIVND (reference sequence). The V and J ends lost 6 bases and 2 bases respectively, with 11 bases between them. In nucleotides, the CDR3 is TGTGCCAGTAGGGAGACAGCAGGCAATCAGCCCCAGCATTTT. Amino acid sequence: CASRETAGNQPQHF.

CDR3 amino acids: CASSPGVWGKPGNTIYF. The CDR3 DNA follows: TGTGCCAGCAGCCCAGGGGTCTGGGGGAAACCTGGAAACACCATATATTTT. The chain employs TRBV11-2 and TRBJ1-3, with D tentatively TRBD1 (6 bases). The germline V and J ends were trimmed by 5 bases and 2 bases, with 19 bases remaining between them. This CDR3 has 17 amino acids. The germline V gene has CDR1 SGHAT and CDR2 FQNNGV.

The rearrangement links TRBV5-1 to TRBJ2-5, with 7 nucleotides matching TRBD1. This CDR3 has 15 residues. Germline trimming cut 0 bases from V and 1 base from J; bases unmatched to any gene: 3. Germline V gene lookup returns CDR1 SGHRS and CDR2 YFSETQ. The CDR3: CASSLGGQSQETQYF. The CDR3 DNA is TGCGCCAGCAGCTTGGGGGGACAGAGCCAAGAGACCCAGTACTTC. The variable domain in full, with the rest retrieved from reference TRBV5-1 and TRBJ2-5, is KAGVTQTPRYLIKTRGQQVTLSCSPISGHRSVSWYQQTPGQGLQFLFEYFSETQRNKGNFPGRFSGRQFSNSRSEMNVSTLELGDSALYLCASSLGGQSQETQYFGPGTRLLVL.